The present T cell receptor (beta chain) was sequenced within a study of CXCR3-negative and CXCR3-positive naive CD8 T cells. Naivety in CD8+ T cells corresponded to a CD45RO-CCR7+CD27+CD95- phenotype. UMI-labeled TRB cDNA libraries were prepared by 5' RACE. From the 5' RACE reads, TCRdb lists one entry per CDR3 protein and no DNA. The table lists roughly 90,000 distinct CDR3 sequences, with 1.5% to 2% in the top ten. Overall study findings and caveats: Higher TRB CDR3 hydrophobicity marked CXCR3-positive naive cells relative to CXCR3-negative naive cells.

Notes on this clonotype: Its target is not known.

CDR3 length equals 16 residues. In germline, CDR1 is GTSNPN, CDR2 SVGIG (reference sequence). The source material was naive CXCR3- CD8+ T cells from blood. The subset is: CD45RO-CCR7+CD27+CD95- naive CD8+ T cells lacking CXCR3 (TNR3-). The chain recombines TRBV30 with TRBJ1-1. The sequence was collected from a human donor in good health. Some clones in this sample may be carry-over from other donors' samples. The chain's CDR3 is CAWSVDGGTLNTEAFF.